Listed here are 16 T cell receptor beta chains from one sample, sequenced in a study of blood T cells in healthy people across ages. A second roughly 7 to 12 cycle PCR used barcoded and J-beta primers. TCRdb re-analysed the 5' RACE reads in MiXCR, keeping a single row per CDR3 protein. The sample has about 570,000 distinct CDR3 sequences; 25% to 30% are singletons. Sequenced input: blood. These receptors came from a woman aged 65 to 85 in good health.

This clonotype was found a few times. The rearrangement links TRBV2 to TRBJ2-3; 10 positions agree with TRBD2. The length of the CDR3 is 14 residues. The germline V gene encodes CDR1 SNHLY and CDR2 FYNNEI. V lost 7 bases and J lost 4; bases outside the gene matches: 5. This chain's CDR3 is CASMPGLAADTQYF. The DNA for the CDR3 is TGTGCCAGCATGCCCGGACTAGCGGCAGATACGCAGTATTTT.

The chain uses TRBV2 and TRBJ1-5, with D tentatively TRBD1 (5 bases). V was clipped by 5 bases and J by 6 bases, with 14 bases between them. The CDR3 consists of 14 residues. From germline, CDR1 is SNHLY and CDR2 FYNNEI. CDR3 bases: TGTGCCAGCAGTCGTGATACAGGAAGTCAGCCCCAGCATTTT. It yields the protein CASSRDTGSQPQHF.

This chain uses TRBV30 with TRBJ2-1; 8 bases agree with TRBD2. The CDR3 has 13 residues. Germline values: CDR1 GTSNPN, CDR2 SVGIG (reference sequence). Germline trimming cut 8 bases from V and 5 bases from J; bases unmatched to any gene: 8. Here the CDR3 reads CAVDERENNEQFF. DNA for the CDR3: TGTGCCGTAGACGAGCGGGAGAACAATGAGCAGTTCTTC.

This sequence joins TRBV18 and TRBJ1-2; D is unresolved. V was pared by 2 bases and J by 4 bases, with 14 bases between. The germline CDR1 and CDR2 sequences are KGHSH and LQKENI. The CDR3 totals 15 residues. Here the CDR3 reads CASSPGPGSSYGYTF. CDR3 nucleotide sequence: TGTGCCAGCTCACCAGGCCCGGGGAGTAGCTATGGCTACACCTTC.

The gene calls are TRBV9 and TRBJ2-3; D unresolved. CDR1 is SGDLS, CDR2 YYNGEE, per germline. The CDR3 extends over 14 amino acids. V was clipped by 3 bases and J by 7 bases, with 15 bases between them. CDR3 protein: CASSEGSAVHTQYF. The CDR3 DNA follows: TGTGCCAGCAGCGAGGGATCCGCCGTGCATACGCAGTATTTT.

The sample holds a few counts of this clonotype. CDR3 region: CSAGQPQHF. The CDR3 DNA reads TGCAGCGCGGGTCAGCCCCAGCATTTT. This chain connects TRBV29-1 to TRBJ1-5; no definite D call. Germline loops: CDR1 SQVTM, CDR2 ANQGSEA. V was clipped by 7 bases and J by 6 bases, with 4 bases between them. The CDR3 loop spans 9 amino acids.

The chain employs TRBV4-2 and TRBJ2-5; TRBD2 aligns across 12 bases. Germline V gene data show CDR1 as LGHNA and CDR2 as YNFKEQ. CDR3 size: 17 residues. V dropped 1 base and J dropped 4; count of bases not matched to a gene: 7. The CDR3 here is CASSQVLAGGPGETQYF. Here the CDR3 DNA reads TGTGCCAGCAGCCAAGTGCTAGCGGGGGGGCCTGGAGAGACCCAGTACTTC.

The chain is built from TRBV30 and TRBJ2-5, with a weak D call TRBD2 (7 bases). The CDR3 has 14 amino acids. Germline values: CDR1 GTSNPN, CDR2 SVGIG (reference sequence). V was clipped by 4 bases and J by 2 bases, with 14 bases between them. As DNA, the CDR3 is TGTGCCTGGACCCACGGGGGGCTACAAGAGACCCAGTACTTC. This encodes CAWTHGGLQETQYF.

This chain joins TRBV4-2 and TRBJ2-1; either TRBD1 or TRBD2 may supply D (6 bases each). This CDR3 contains 18 residues. Per the germline V gene, CDR1 is LGHNA and CDR2 is YNFKEQ. V was clipped by 4 bases and J by 4 bases, with 23 bases between them. CDR3 region: CASSPHARGEGGYNEQFF. The CDR3 DNA reads TGTGCCAGCAGCCCCCACGCGAGGGGGGAAGGAGGGTACAATGAGCAGTTCTTC.

V is TRBV27 and J is TRBJ2-1, with D perhaps matching TRBD1 (6 bases). The DNA end lines up better with TRBJ2-5; the J call may be wrong. Looked up from germline, CDR1 is MNHEY and CDR2 is SMNVEV (reference sequence). There are 16 residues in the CDR3. The CDR3 reads CASSLSHRGGEETQYF. For the CDR3, the DNA is TGTGCCAGCAGTTTATCCCACAGAGGGGGAGAGGAGACCCAGTACTTC.

In its sample, this clonotype was seen a few times. The CDR3 sequence is CASSREESANEAFF. The CDR3, as DNA: TGTGCCAGCAGCCGGGAGGAGTCTGCAAATGAAGCTTTCTTT. The V and J genes are TRBV4-2 and TRBJ1-1; D is ambiguous. The CDR3 has 14 residues. Trimming removed 4 bases at V and 7 bases at J, with 16 bases between. CDR1 and CDR2 (germline): LGHNA, YNFKEQ.

This clonotype was observed a handful of times. The chain carries TRBV14 and TRBJ2-5; D is unresolved. The CDR3 length is 11 residues. V was clipped by 0 bases and J by 6 bases, with 2 bases between them. Germline assignment: CDR1 SGHDN and CDR2 FVKESK. The CDR3 protein is CASSQEKTQYF. CDR3 bases: TGTGCCAGCAGCCAAGAGAAGACCCAGTACTTC.

This clonotype appeared many times. This chain links TRBV2 with TRBJ1-5; D is undetermined. Germline CDR1 SNHLY, CDR2 FYNNEI. Trimming shortened V by 8 bases and J by 1 base, and 9 bases separated the two germline ends. This CDR3 comprises 13 residues. CDR3 in DNA: TGTGCCAGCGGAATATCGAGCAATCAGCCCCAGCATTTT. As protein: CASGISSNQPQHF.

The chain has TRBV7-3 and TRBJ1-1; no reliable D call. CDR3 length: 13 amino acids. The germline V and J ends were trimmed by 5 bases and 7 bases, with 14 bases remaining between them. Germline lookup yields CDR1 SGHTA and CDR2 FQGTGA. Here the CDR3 reads CASSLRVGDEAFF. The CDR3 nucleotides are TGTGCCAGCAGCCTAAGGGTGGGCGATGAAGCTTTCTTT.

The V and J genes are TRBV20-1 and TRBJ1-5; the D gene is possibly TRBD1 (5 bases). From germline, CDR1 is DFQATT and CDR2 SNEGSKA (reference sequence). CDR3 size: 14 residues. V was pared by 3 bases and J by 0 bases, with 9 bases between. The CDR3 loop is CSASFGASNQPQHF. The DNA of the CDR3 is TGCAGTGCTAGTTTCGGGGCTAGCAATCAGCCCCAGCATTTT.

This clonotype was observed a handful of times. The chain couples TRBV5-1 to TRBJ2-5, with 8 bases that match TRBD1. Losses at the gene ends were 6 bases for V and 2 bases for J; bases not matched to a gene: 12. The CDR3 has 16 amino acids. Germline V gene sequence: CDR1 SGHRS, CDR2 YFSETQ. DNA for the CDR3: TGCGCCAGCACCCGACAGGGGCGACTAGGACAAGAGACCCAGTACTTC. Its protein product is CASTRQGRLGQETQYF.